This T cell receptor (beta chain) came from a study of cytomegalovirus exposure and HLA in healthy donors. The study, taken as a whole, reports: Some V segments, including TRBV6-2 and TRBV6-3, were excluded as indistinguishable.

Per the germline V gene, CDR1 is SEHNR and CDR2 is FQNEAQ (reference sequence). The germline V and J ends were trimmed by 6 bases and 3 bases, with 17 bases remaining between them. The CDR3 is made up of 16 amino acids. With 60 Vbeta and 13 Jbeta primers, the PCR was carried out. Data came from immunoSEQ multiplex PCR; TCRdb stores just in-frame clones and leaves some out. The sample holds about 120,000 clones, around 80% seen once. In regard to this clone: Antigen: not known.

In nominal health when sampled, donors likely had unrecorded immune exposures nonetheless. The sequence came from a female donor in good health and CMV-seronegative. Sequencing used PBMCs. The chain employs TRBV7-9 and TRBJ2-2; D may be TRBD1 (6 bases). CDR3 nucleotide sequence: TGTGCCAGCAGAAAAACAGGGTTTTCGGACACCGGGGAGCTGTTTTTT. Amino acids: CASRKTGFSDTGELFF.